The 13 T cell receptor beta chains reported below all come from one sample, sequenced in a study of blood T cell repertoires in COVID-19. Sequencing used immunoSEQ multiplex PCR; TCRdb keeps in-frame clones, though not all of them. The sample comprises approximately 190,000 clones, 70% to 90% of which are singletons, and approximately 25% rests with the top ten. The sample comprised PBMCs or T cells enriched from blood (not recorded which). The receptors derive from a middle-aged woman in a cohort exposed to, infected with or recovered from COVID-19 (not recorded which).

The chain recombines TRBV4-2 with TRBJ2-3; TRBD2 matches at 11 bases. Germline-derived CDR1 and CDR2 are LGHNA and YNFKEQ. The CDR3 runs to 17 residues. The J segment lost 2 bases and the V segment lost 2 bases, leaving 6 bases of the junction unmatched. The CDR3 here is CASSQQHSGRATDTQYF. The CDR3 DNA is TGTGCCAGCAGCCAACAACATAGCGGGAGGGCCACAGATACGCAGTATTTT.

The rearrangement joins TRBV30 to TRBJ2-7; 8 positions match TRBD2. Looked up from germline, CDR1 is GTSNPN and CDR2 is SVGIG (reference sequence). V lost 5 bases and J lost 7; bases outside the gene matches: 10. This CDR3 comprises 13 residues. In DNA, the CDR3 is TGTGCCTGGGGGGCGGGGGGCGCTGAGGAGCAGTACTTC. Translating it yields CAWGAGGAEEQYF.

V and J are TRBV4-1 and TRBJ2-3, with 11 bases fitting TRBD2. The CDR3 is made up of 17 amino acids. V dropped 4 bases and J dropped 2; count of bases not matched to a gene: 8. Germline CDR1 is MGHRA and CDR2 is YSYEKL. The chain's CDR3 is CASSRTSGRLDTDTQYF. The CDR3 region has the DNA TGCGCCAGCAGCCGGACTAGCGGGCGGCTCGACACAGATACGCAGTATTTT.

V gene TRBV2 combines with J gene TRBJ1-5, with 8 bases identical to TRBD1. J was trimmed by 7 bases and V by 6 bases; bases with no gene match: 8. This CDR3 contains 14 residues. Germline CDR1 and CDR2: SNHLY and FYNNEI. The CDR3 spells CASSDTGGGQPQHF. In DNA, the CDR3 is TGTGCCAGCAGCGATACAGGGGGTGGACAGCCCCAGCATTTT. The entire variable domain, with the rest obtained from reference TRBV2 and TRBJ1-5, is as follows: EPEVTQTPSHQVTQMGQEVILRCVPISNHLYFYWYRQILGQKVEFLVSFYNNEISEKSEIFDDQFSVERPDGSNFTLKIRSTKLEDSAMYFCASSDTGGGQPQHFGDGTRLSIL.

This clone was recorded a few times. The gene calls are TRBV6-4 and TRBJ1-6, with 7 nucleotides matching TRBD1. V shed 6 bases and J 10 bases; nucleotides not matched to a gene: 6. This CDR3 has 13 residues. Germline CDR1 reads MRHNA; CDR2 reads SNTAGT. CDR3 loop: CASRSEQGSPLHF. CDR3 in DNA: TGTGCCAGCAGGAGTGAACAGGGGTCACCCCTCCACTTT.

This chain links TRBV29-1 with TRBJ2-5, with TRBD2 identical over 7 bases. The J segment lost 4 bases and the V segment lost 4 bases, leaving 15 bases of the junction unmatched. Germline V gene data show CDR1 as SQVTM and CDR2 as ANQGSEA. CDR3 size: 16 residues. CDR3 coding DNA: TGCAGCGTTGGCCGACAACCAGCTAGCGGAGCAGAGACCCAGTACTTC. Residues: CSVGRQPASGAETQYF.

This chain links TRBV6-2 or TRBV6-3 with TRBJ2-1, with TRBD2 matching 12 bases. Germline-derived CDR1 and CDR2 are MNHEY and SVGEGT. The CDR3 totals 15 residues. The trim removed 5 bases at V and 3 bases at J, leaving 2 bases unmatched. The CDR3 sequence: CASSTGLAGYNEQFF. As DNA, the CDR3 is TGTGCCAGCAGTACGGGACTAGCGGGCTACAATGAGCAGTTCTTC.

This sequence joins TRBV13 and TRBJ2-7; TRBD2 agrees at 8 bases. This CDR3 has 17 residues. The germline V gene has CDR1 PRHDT and CDR2 FYEKMQ (reference sequence). Trimming cost V 1 base and J 2 bases; bases outside gene matches: 10. Written as DNA, the CDR3 is TGTGCCAGCAGCTTAGAGGTCGTCCGGGAGGGTCCCTACGAGCAGTACTTC. It translates to CASSLEVVREGPYEQYF.

V and J are TRBV9 and TRBJ2-2, with 8 bases that match TRBD2. The V gene end was trimmed by 4 bases and the J gene end by 1 base; junction bases not matched to a gene: 6. The CDR3 contains 16 residues. Germline V lookup: CDR1 SGDLS, CDR2 YYNGEE. This chain's CDR3 is CASSTPLAGNTGELFF. CDR3 nucleotides: TGTGCCAGCAGCACCCCGCTAGCGGGGAACACCGGGGAGCTGTTTTTT. The whole variable domain, filled in from reference TRBV9 and TRBJ2-2, reads DSGVTQTPKHLITATGQRVTLRCSPRSGDLSVYWYQQSLDQGLQFLIQYYNGEERAKGNILERFSAQQFPDLHSELNLSSLELGDSALYFCASSTPLAGNTGELFFGEGSRLTVL.

This chain joins TRBV4-3 and TRBJ1-1; 11 nucleotides match TRBD1. The V and J ends lost 0 bases and 8 bases, in that order; junction bases with no gene match: 8. CDR3 size: 16 residues. The germline CDR1 and CDR2 sequences are LGHNA and YSLEER. CDR3: CASSQDLGQGVMEAFF. The DNA for the CDR3 is TGCGCCAGCAGCCAAGATCTGGGACAGGGGGTGATGGAAGCTTTCTTT.

The chain carries TRBV27 and TRBJ1-5, with D unresolved. The V end lost 6 bases, the J end lost 0 bases, and 15 bases lay between the germline ends. The CDR3 totals 16 residues. Germline CDR1 and CDR2: MNHEY and SMNVEV (reference sequence). The chain's CDR3 is CASRPGTSASNQPQHF. In DNA, the CDR3 is TGTGCCAGCAGGCCAGGCACATCGGCTAGCAATCAGCCCCAGCATTTT.

V is TRBV29-1 and J is TRBJ2-7; 8 bases are a match to TRBD1. The germline gives CDR1 SQVTM, CDR2 ANQGSEA. This CDR3 region has 13 residues. J gave up 5 bases and V 5 bases, and 8 bases lay outside the gene matches. The CDR3 sequence is CSVKGDRLHEQYF. As DNA, the CDR3 is TGCAGCGTTAAAGGGGACAGGCTCCACGAGCAGTACTTC.

The genes are TRBV10-3 and TRBJ2-5; the D gene is possibly TRBD1 (8 bases). Germline V lookup: CDR1 ENHRY, CDR2 SYGVKD. There are 16 residues in the CDR3. The V and J ends lost 1 base and 2 bases respectively, with 14 bases between them. CDR3 loop: CAISEFVQGGQETQYF. The DNA for the CDR3 is TGTGCCATCAGTGAGTTCGTACAGGGGGGGCAAGAGACCCAGTACTTC.